These 10 T cell receptor beta chains share one sample of origin, sequenced in a study of blood T cell repertoires in COVID-19. Using immunoSEQ multiplex PCR, the repertoire was profiled, and TCRdb retains in-frame clones only, with some absent. The sample holds over 450,000 clones, roughly 91% seen once. What was sequenced was peripheral blood. Receptor source: a woman aged 50 to 60 with COVID-19, enrolled during active disease.

The rearrangement links TRBV18 to TRBJ2-2, with D possibly TRBD1 on 6 matching bases. The germline gives CDR1 KGHSH, CDR2 LQKENI. The CDR3 covers 14 residues. V was trimmed by 2 bases and J by 5 bases, leaving 9 bases between them. CDR3 coding DNA: TGTGCCAGCTCACCATTGGACAGTACCGGGGAGCTGTTTTTT. It codes for CASSPLDSTGELFF.

This sequence joins TRBV9 and TRBJ1-2; D uncertain. Looked up from germline, CDR1 is SGDLS and CDR2 is YYNGEE. V shed 0 bases and J shed 4 bases, with 4 bases lying between them. The CDR3 loop spans 12 amino acids. DNA of the CDR3: TGTGCCAGCAGCGTAGGCAGCTATGGCTACACCTTC. It translates to CASSVGSYGYTF.

The chain has TRBV2 and TRBJ2-2; 10 positions match TRBD2. CDR3 length equals 17 residues. Germline CDR1 and CDR2: SNHLY and FYNNEI. Germline trimming cut 8 bases from V and 4 bases from J; bases unmatched to any gene: 13. For the CDR3, the DNA is TGTGCCAGCGATACTTACAGACCTAGCGGGGGCACCGGGGAGCTGTTTTTT. Translation: CASDTYRPSGGTGELFF.

The chain carries TRBV19 and TRBJ2-4; 7 nucleotides match TRBD1. Germline V gives CDR1 LNHDA, CDR2 SQIVND (reference sequence). The CDR3 spans 16 residues. Trimming took 7 bases from V and 2 from J; bases not matched to a gene: 11. The CDR3 nucleotides read TGTGCCAGTAAAGGGGGCGAGTACTGGACCAAAAACATTCAGTACTTC. This encodes CASKGGEYWTKNIQYF.

The rearrangement joins TRBV7-2 to TRBJ2-3; 13 bases agree with TRBD2. The germline V gene encodes CDR1 SGHTA and CDR2 FQGNSA. The V and J ends lost 3 bases and 2 bases, in that order; junction bases with no gene match: 5. CDR3 size: 17 residues. CDR3 loop: CASSFRLAGGSTDTQYF. CDR3 DNA: TGTGCCAGCAGCTTCCGACTAGCGGGGGGCTCCACAGATACGCAGTATTTT.

The rearrangement links TRBV6-4 to TRBJ2-1; 11 bases are shared with TRBD1. V gave up 3 bases and J gave up 2 bases; unmatched junction bases: 3. Looked up from germline, CDR1 is MRHNA and CDR2 is SNTAGT. The CDR3 totals 16 residues. The chain's CDR3 is CASSEPGQGAYNEQFF. CDR3 DNA: TGTGCCAGCAGTGAGCCGGGACAGGGGGCCTACAATGAGCAGTTCTTC.

V and J are TRBV6-5 and TRBJ1-3; D is unclear. The CDR3 loop spans 13 amino acids. Deletions cut 8 bases from V and 4 bases from J, with 12 bases between. CDR1 MNHEY and CDR2 SVGAGI come from the germline V gene. The CDR3 DNA sequence: TGTGCCAGCGGAATAGCCCTCGGAAACACCATATATTTT. It specifies CASGIALGNTIYF.

The chain uses TRBV7-9 and TRBJ2-2, with a weak D call TRBD1 (6 bases). This CDR3 spans 15 amino acids. CDR1 is SEHNR, CDR2 FQNEAQ, per germline (reference sequence). V dropped 4 bases and J dropped 9 bases, with 18 bases sitting between them. CDR3 sequence (DNA): TGTGCCAGCAGCTACACCAGACAGGTCGGCCGGGAGCTGTTTTTT. This gives the protein CASSYTRQVGRELFF.

J is TRBJ2-7 and V is TRBV6-1, with D perhaps matching TRBD2 (5 bases). This CDR3 is 11 amino acids long. CDR1 is MNHNS and CDR2 is SASEGT in the germline V gene. V was cut by 2 bases and J by 8 bases, with 7 bases left in between. The CDR3, as DNA: TGTGCCAGCAGTGAATCGGGAAAGCAGTACTTC. Protein sequence: CASSESGKQYF.

This clone was detected many times. Other DNA sequences in the sample encode the same CDR3. The genes are TRBV7-9 and TRBJ2-7, with 8 bases aligning to TRBD2. Germline-derived CDR1 and CDR2 are SEHNR and FQNEAQ (reference sequence). The CDR3 sequence is 14 residues long. With 5 bases clipped from V and 5 bases from J, the junction kept 8 bases outside the gene matches. CDR3: CASSKTRGVNEQYF. CDR3 sequence (DNA): TGTGCCAGCAGCAAGACGCGGGGGGTCAACGAGCAGTACTTC.